Listed here are 28 T cell receptor beta chains from one sample, sequenced in a study of blood T cell repertoires in COVID-19. Profiled with immunoSEQ multiplex PCR; TCRdb holds only in-frame clones, not every one. This sample has hundreds of thousands of clones, with 87% found just once. The sequenced material came from peripheral blood. All receptors derive from a woman between 18 and 29 years old who had recovered from COVID-19.

This sequence joins TRBV5-1 and TRBJ1-1; 7 bases fit TRBD1. Per the germline V gene, CDR1 is SGHRS and CDR2 is YFSETQ. The CDR3 consists of 14 residues. Trimming cost V 0 bases and J 4 bases; bases outside gene matches: 3. The CDR3 DNA reads TGCGCCAGCAGCTTGGCCGCAGGGGGCACTGAAGCTTTCTTT. It codes for CASSLAAGGTEAFF.

The chain couples TRBV4-1 to TRBJ1-1; a possible D gene is TRBD1 (5 bases). This CDR3 comprises 15 residues. Germline V CDR1 and CDR2: MGHRA, YSYEKL. Between the trimmed V and J ends, which lost 0 bases and 2 bases, there was a span of 10 bases. The CDR3 nucleotides read TGCGCCAGCAGCCAAGATAGGGGTCATAACACTGAAGCTTTCTTT. It yields the protein CASSQDRGHNTEAFF.

V and J are TRBV13 and TRBJ2-1, with a possible D match to TRBD2 (6 bases). This CDR3 is built from 14 residues. Germline V gives CDR1 PRHDT, CDR2 FYEKMQ (reference sequence). Trimming stripped 7 bases from V and 8 bases from J, with 18 bases between. The CDR3 region is CASMERLEVDEQFF. The DNA of the CDR3 is TGTGCCAGCATGGAGAGACTAGAGGTCGATGAGCAGTTCTTC.

This clone appeared once. The chain carries TRBV7-6 and TRBJ1-1, with TRBD1 identical over 8 bases. Germline V gene sequence: CDR1 SGHVS, CDR2 FNYEAQ. The CDR3 length is 15 residues. J gave up 0 bases and V 5 bases, and 5 bases lay outside the gene matches. The DNA for the CDR3 is TGTGCCAGCAGCCCCGGGACAGGACTGAACACTGAAGCTTTCTTT. This sequence encodes CASSPGTGLNTEAFF.

This clone was recorded many times. V gene TRBV5-5 combines with J gene TRBJ1-4; a possible D gene is TRBD1 (6 bases). Germline CDR1 is SGHKS and CDR2 is YYEKEE (reference sequence). The CDR3 has 14 residues. Trimming stripped 2 bases from V and 6 bases from J, with 11 bases between. CDR3 nucleotide sequence: TGTGCCAGCAGCTTATGGGACACCCATGAAAAACTGTTTTTT. It is translated as CASSLWDTHEKLFF.

V and J are TRBV9 and TRBJ2-1; 13 bases line up with TRBD2. From germline, CDR1 is SGDLS and CDR2 YYNGEE. CDR3 length: 15 amino acids. V lost 4 bases to trimming and J lost 9 bases; unmatched junction nucleotides: 7. CDR3 sequence reads: CASSPTSGRFGEQFF. CDR3 in DNA: TGTGCCAGCAGCCCGACTAGCGGGAGGTTCGGTGAGCAGTTCTTC.

The chain carries TRBV30 and TRBJ1-2; a weak D match, TRBD1 (6 bases). The CDR3 loop spans 15 amino acids. The V gene's germline CDR1 is GTSNPN and CDR2 SVGIG (reference sequence). Trimming shortened V by 5 bases and J by 2 bases, and 18 bases separated the two germline ends. CDR3 nucleotides: TGTGCCTGGTCCCGTTGGAAGGGGGGGAACTATGGCTACACCTTC. As protein: CAWSRWKGGNYGYTF.

This clone appeared a single time. V usage is TRBV6-5 and J usage is TRBJ1-5; maybe TRBD1 (5 bases). Germline-derived CDR1 and CDR2 are MNHEY and SVGAGI. CDR3 length: 13 residues. V was pared by 4 bases and J by 7 bases, with 11 bases between. CDR3 amino acids: CASSSGIGQPQHF. CDR3 bases: TGTGCCAGCAGTTCAGGGATTGGACAGCCCCAGCATTTT.

The chain combines TRBV9 with TRBJ2-7, with a tentative D call TRBD1 (5 bases). V shed 4 bases and J shed 4 bases, with 9 bases lying between them. The germline V gene encodes CDR1 SGDLS and CDR2 YYNGEE. The CDR3 covers 12 residues. The chain's CDR3 is CASSPGYYEQYF. The CDR3 nucleotides are TGTGCCAGCAGCCCAGGGTATTACGAGCAGTACTTC.

J is TRBJ1-3 and V is TRBV19; the D is unclear. Germline V gene data show CDR1 as LNHDA and CDR2 as SQIVND (reference sequence). V gave up 7 bases and J gave up 4 bases, with 5 bases separating them. This CDR3 region has 11 residues. This chain's CDR3 is CASNLGNTIYF. The CDR3 bases are TGTGCCAGTAATCTGGGAAACACCATATATTTT.

The V and J genes are TRBV2 and TRBJ2-3, with 7 bases lining up with TRBD2. J lost 11 bases, V lost 5 bases, and 16 bases had no gene match. The CDR3 loop spans 15 amino acids. Germline lookup yields CDR1 SNHLY and CDR2 FYNNEI. CDR3 protein: CASSYSGPNERGQYF. The CDR3 nucleotides read TGTGCCAGCAGTTATTCGGGACCAAACGAGCGGGGGCAGTATTTT.

In this sample, this clone turned up once. The chain combines TRBV4-2 with TRBJ2-1; 13 nucleotides line up with TRBD2. Per germline, CDR1 LGHNA and CDR2 YNFKEQ. Trimming took 0 bases from V and 11 from J; bases not matched to a gene: 7. CDR3 length: 16 residues. Written as DNA, the CDR3 is TGTGCCAGCAGCCAAGATTTTGGACTAGCGGGAGCCAAGCAGTTCTTC. This translates into CASSQDFGLAGAKQFF.

This rearrangement joins TRBV9 to TRBJ2-1; 7 positions match TRBD2. Per the germline V gene, CDR1 is SGDLS and CDR2 is YYNGEE. The trim removed 0 bases at V and 8 bases at J, leaving 11 bases unmatched. This CDR3 is 16 amino acids long. The CDR3 coding sequence is TGTGCCAGCAGCGTAGGGGCGGACGGGAGGAAACATGAGCAGTTCTTC. Translated, it gives CASSVGADGRKHEQFF. Combining the CDR3 with reference TRBV9 and TRBJ2-1 gives the whole variable domain DSGVTQTPKHLITATGQRVTLRCSPRSGDLSVYWYQQSLDQGLQFLIQYYNGEERAKGNILERFSAQQFPDLHSELNLSSLELGDSALYFCASSVGADGRKHEQFFGPGTRLTVL.

V is TRBV10-3 and J is TRBJ2-4; TRBD2 aligns across 12 bases. After removal of 3 bases from V and 3 bases from J, the junction contained 15 bases not matched to a gene. Germline V gene lookup returns CDR1 ENHRY and CDR2 SYGVKD. The CDR3 runs 20 residues. The CDR3 nucleotides read TGTGCCATCAGTGACCCAAGGGCTAGCGGGAGGGCCTCTGGCAAAAACATTCAGTACTTC. Encoded protein: CAISDPRASGRASGKNIQYF.

This clone has just a few counts. This chain uses TRBV2 with TRBJ2-1; a weak D match, TRBD2 (5 bases). Trimming took off 11 bases at V and 3 bases at J, with 17 bases between the two ends. There are 14 residues in the CDR3. The germline CDR1 and CDR2 sequences are SNHLY and FYNNEI. The CDR3 DNA reads as TGTGCCGCCTCCCACGGGGTTGGCTACAATGAGCAGTTCTTC. Protein sequence: CAASHGVGYNEQFF.

V gene TRBV30 combines with J gene TRBJ1-2, with D possibly TRBD1 on 6 matching bases. Germline V lookup: CDR1 GTSNPN, CDR2 SVGIG (reference sequence). The V and J ends lost 1 base and 3 bases respectively, with 12 bases between them. CDR3 length: 14 residues. CDR3 residues: CAWSAGRGDYGYTF. The CDR3 DNA reads TGTGCCTGGAGTGCAGGGAGGGGGGACTATGGCTACACCTTC.

V usage is TRBV19 and J usage is TRBJ1-1, with TRBD1 matching 7 bases. The V and J ends lost 7 bases and 1 base, in that order; junction bases with no gene match: 9. The CDR3 is 15 amino acids. Germline CDR1 reads LNHDA; CDR2 reads SQIVND (reference sequence). This CDR3 reads CASNRMTGRNTEAFF. The CDR3 nucleotides are TGTGCCAGTAATAGAATGACAGGGAGGAACACTGAAGCTTTCTTT.

The J gene is TRBJ2-7, the V gene TRBV19; perhaps TRBD1 as D (6 bases). The V gene lost 8 bases and the J gene lost 7 bases, with 21 bases spanning the gap. The CDR3 is 14 amino acids. Germline V gives CDR1 LNHDA, CDR2 SQIVND (reference sequence). The CDR3 nucleotides are TGTGCCAGTGGACGGACAGATGCCCCCCGGGAGCAGTACTTC. Translation: CASGRTDAPREQYF.

The gene calls are TRBV5-1 and TRBJ2-7; 8 bases agree with TRBD2. V gave up 2 bases and J gave up 7 bases; unmatched junction bases: 11. The CDR3 loop spans 15 amino acids. Germline V gene sequence: CDR1 SGHRS, CDR2 YFSETQ. The CDR3 DNA follows: TGCGCCAGCAGCTTTGGAGCGGGAGCTCGTATGGAGCAGTACTTC. Residues: CASSFGAGARMEQYF.

The chain employs TRBV19 and TRBJ2-7; D gene uncertain. The CDR3 is made up of 12 amino acids. Germline values: CDR1 LNHDA, CDR2 SQIVND (reference sequence). The ends were cut back, 8 bases at V and 2 bases at J, with 10 bases in the middle. For the CDR3, the DNA is TGTGCCAGTTGGCTAGTGACCTACGAGCAGTACTTC. Amino acid sequence: CASWLVTYEQYF.

CDR3 coding DNA: TGTGCCAGCAGCTTAATCGGGAGCACAGATACGCAGTATTTT. It yields the protein CASSLIGSTDTQYF. The rearrangement uses TRBV7-3 and TRBJ2-3; D ambiguous. This CDR3 has 14 amino acids. Germline CDR1 reads SGHTA; CDR2 reads FQGTGA. V lost 1 base and J lost 0, with 5 bases in between.

This clone was seen only a few times. V is TRBV6-4 and J is TRBJ2-2; D gene unclear. The CDR3 has 13 residues. Germline CDR1 and CDR2: MRHNA and SNTAGT. Trimming took 2 bases from V and 2 from J, leaving 3 bases between them. As DNA, the CDR3 is TGTGCCAGCAGTGACGGCAACACCGGGGAGCTGTTTTTT. Encoded protein: CASSDGNTGELFF.

The chain uses TRBV6-6 and TRBJ1-4; 10 bases are shared with TRBD1. This CDR3 has 14 amino acids. CDR1 is MNHNY, CDR2 SVGAGI, per germline (reference sequence). V shed 7 bases, J shed 4 bases, and the junction held 3 bases outside the gene matches. The CDR3, as DNA: TGTGCCAGCAAGGACAGGGGGGATAATGAAAAACTGTTTTTT. This codes for CASKDRGDNEKLFF.

The chain carries TRBV15 and TRBJ1-3; D is unresolved. Trimming cost V 3 bases and J 7 bases, with 10 bases left between them. Germline CDR1 reads LNHNV; CDR2 reads YYDKDF (reference sequence). The CDR3 loop spans 13 amino acids. The CDR3 here is CATSSSNLNTIYF. For the CDR3, the DNA is TGTGCCACCAGCAGCTCTAACTTGAACACCATATATTTT.

The gene calls are TRBV10-3 and TRBJ2-3; 16 bases are shared with TRBD2. Germline V gene lookup returns CDR1 ENHRY and CDR2 SYGVKD. The V segment lost 7 bases and the J segment 8 bases; nucleotides outside the gene matches: 6. The CDR3 loop spans 15 amino acids. The CDR3: CAITSGLAGGGTQYF. CDR3 nucleotides: TGTGCCATCACCTCGGGACTAGCGGGAGGGGGTACGCAGTATTTT.

CDR3 coding DNA: TGTGCCAGCAGCTTAGGCCCCCCCCTGCCCCGACTAGATTCATCCTACGAGCAGTACTTC. It yields the protein CASSLGPPLPRLDSSYEQYF. The chain uses TRBV7-6 and TRBJ2-7; maybe TRBD2 (6 bases). CDR3 length: 20 residues. V shed 1 base and J shed 1 base, with 26 bases lying between them. Germline CDR1 and CDR2: SGHVS and FNYEAQ.

The chain employs TRBV6-2 or TRBV6-3 and TRBJ1-5, with D hard to call. The CDR3 totals 14 residues. The V end lost 0 bases, the J end lost 5 bases, and 8 bases lay between the germline ends. Germline V gene data show CDR1 as MNHEY and CDR2 as SVGEGT. The CDR3 loop reads CASSYSRGYQPQHF. The CDR3 bases are TGTGCCAGCAGTTACTCTCGGGGATATCAGCCCCAGCATTTT.

The V and J genes are TRBV19 and TRBJ2-1; 8 nucleotides agree with TRBD1. Germline CDR1 reads LNHDA; CDR2 reads SQIVND (reference sequence). The CDR3 spans 15 residues. V gave up 3 bases and J gave up 5 bases; unmatched junction bases: 6. In DNA, the CDR3 is TGTGCCAGTAGTATCGGGCAGGGGGCACACAATGAGCAGTTCTTC. This codes for CASSIGQGAHNEQFF.